This T cell receptor beta chain was sequenced during a study of blood T cell repertoires in COVID-19. Study in general: Spain, Italy and the United States supplied samples that represented acute and convalescent COVID-19. The analysed material was cDNA or gDNA that came from T cells, B-cell-depleted T cells, or PBMCs.

J gave up 4 bases and V 6 bases, and 5 bases lay outside the gene matches. The CDR3 loop spans 13 amino acids. Germline CDR1 LNHDA, CDR2 SQIVND (reference sequence). In the authors' workflow: Amplification with reference gene primers provided the estimates of nucleated cell counts. Only in-frame clones appear in the TCRdb table, and some are missing; sequencing was by immunoSEQ multiplex PCR. D and trimming were read from the DNA, whereas the V and J calls and clone size are those reported in that table. The data contain 110,000 or so clones, more than 80% of them singletons. The sample consisted of peripheral blood. The V call is TRBV19, the J call TRBJ1-2; TRBD1 agrees at 7 bases. This receptor was obtained from a woman in her seventies with acute or convalescent COVID-19. The DNA of the CDR3 is TGTGCCAGTAGATTGGGACAGAGCTATGGCTACACCTTC. It encodes CASRLGQSYGYTF.